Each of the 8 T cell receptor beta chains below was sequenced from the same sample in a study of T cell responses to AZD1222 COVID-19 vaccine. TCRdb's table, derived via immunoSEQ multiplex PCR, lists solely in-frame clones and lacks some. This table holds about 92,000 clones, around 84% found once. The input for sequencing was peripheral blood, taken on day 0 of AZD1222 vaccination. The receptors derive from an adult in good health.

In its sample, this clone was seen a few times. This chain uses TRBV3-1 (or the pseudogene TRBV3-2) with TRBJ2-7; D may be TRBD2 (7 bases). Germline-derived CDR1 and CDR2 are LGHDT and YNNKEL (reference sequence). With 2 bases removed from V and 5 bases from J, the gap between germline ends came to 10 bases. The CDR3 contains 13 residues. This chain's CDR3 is CASSQSGGDEQYF. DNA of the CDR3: TGTGCCAGCAGCCAATCGGGGGGCGACGAGCAGTACTTC.

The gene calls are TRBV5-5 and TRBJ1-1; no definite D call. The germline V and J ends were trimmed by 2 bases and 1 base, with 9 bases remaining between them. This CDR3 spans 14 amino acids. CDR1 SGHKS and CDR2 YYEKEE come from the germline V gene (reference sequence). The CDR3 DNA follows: TGTGCCAGCAGCTTTCGGGGTACGAACACTGAAGCTTTCTTT. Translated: CASSFRGTNTEAFF.

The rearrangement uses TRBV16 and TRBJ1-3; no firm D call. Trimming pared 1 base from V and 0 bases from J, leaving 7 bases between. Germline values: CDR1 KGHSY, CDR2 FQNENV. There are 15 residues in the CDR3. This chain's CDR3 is CASSQLATSGNTIYF. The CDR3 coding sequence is TGTGCCAGCAGCCAATTAGCCACCTCTGGAAACACCATATATTTT.

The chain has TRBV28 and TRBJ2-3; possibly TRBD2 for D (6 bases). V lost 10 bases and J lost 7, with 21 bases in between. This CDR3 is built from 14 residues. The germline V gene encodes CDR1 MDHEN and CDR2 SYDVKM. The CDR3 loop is CATSGTPNIYTQYF. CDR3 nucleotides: TGTGCCACCTCCGGGACTCCAAACATATATACGCAGTATTTT.

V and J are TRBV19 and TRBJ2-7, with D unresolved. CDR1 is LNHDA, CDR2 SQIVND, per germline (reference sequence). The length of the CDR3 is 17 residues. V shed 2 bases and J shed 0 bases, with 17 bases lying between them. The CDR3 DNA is TGTGCCAGTAGTATAACGGCCTCTAGAGATCTCTCCTACGAGCAGTACTTC. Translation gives CASSITASRDLSYEQYF.

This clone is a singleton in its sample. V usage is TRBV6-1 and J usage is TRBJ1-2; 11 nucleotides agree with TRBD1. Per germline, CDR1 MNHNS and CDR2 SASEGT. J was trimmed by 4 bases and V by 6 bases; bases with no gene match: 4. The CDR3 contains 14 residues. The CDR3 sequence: CASSPGTGGYGYTF. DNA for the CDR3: TGTGCCAGCAGCCCCGGGACAGGGGGCTATGGCTACACCTTC.

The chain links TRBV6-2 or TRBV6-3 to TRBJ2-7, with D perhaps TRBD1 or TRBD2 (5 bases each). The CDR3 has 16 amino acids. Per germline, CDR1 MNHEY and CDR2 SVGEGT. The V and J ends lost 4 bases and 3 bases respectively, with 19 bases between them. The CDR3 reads CASSFEMTGPDYEQYF. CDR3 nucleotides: TGTGCCAGCAGTTTCGAAATGACGGGACCCGACTACGAGCAGTACTTC.

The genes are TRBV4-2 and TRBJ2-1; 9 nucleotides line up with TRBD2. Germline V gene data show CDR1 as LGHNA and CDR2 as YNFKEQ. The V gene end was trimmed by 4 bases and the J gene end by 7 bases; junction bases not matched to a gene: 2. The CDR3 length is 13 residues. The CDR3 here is CASSLTSGNEQFF. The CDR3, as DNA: TGTGCCAGCAGCCTGACTAGCGGTAATGAGCAGTTCTTC.